Below, one T cell receptor (beta chain) is given with its context. The antigen is not known. The record originates from a study of blood T cells in healthy people across ages. Study conclusions and caveats: Compared with aged donors, long-lived donors showed fewer expanded clones, suggesting selection. The study regarded diversity estimates from one million T cells as underestimates.

For every donor, a draw yielded ten milliliters of peripheral blood. The ends were cut back, 2 bases at V and 11 bases at J, with 18 bases in the middle. The germline V gene has CDR1 MNHEY and CDR2 SMNVEV (reference sequence). There are 14 residues in the CDR3. A second PCR of roughly 6 to 12 cycles used a sample-barcoded 5' primer and a J-beta primer mix. A template-switch adaptor with 12 random nucleotides tagged each cDNA molecule. TCRdb recomputed calls from the 5' RACE reads with MiXCR, one row per CDR3 protein. The data contain approximately 810,000 distinct CDR3 sequences, approximately 35% of them seen just once; the ten biggest clones take up 10% to 15%.

Sequenced input: blood. The source is a man aged 18 to 30 in good health. The J gene is TRBJ2-5, the V gene TRBV27; possibly TRBD1 or TRBD2 for D (5 bases each). CDR3 amino acids: CASSLEAWGNEQYF. The CDR3 nucleotides are TGTGCCAGCAGTTTAGAGGCCTGGGGGAATGAGCAGTACTTC.